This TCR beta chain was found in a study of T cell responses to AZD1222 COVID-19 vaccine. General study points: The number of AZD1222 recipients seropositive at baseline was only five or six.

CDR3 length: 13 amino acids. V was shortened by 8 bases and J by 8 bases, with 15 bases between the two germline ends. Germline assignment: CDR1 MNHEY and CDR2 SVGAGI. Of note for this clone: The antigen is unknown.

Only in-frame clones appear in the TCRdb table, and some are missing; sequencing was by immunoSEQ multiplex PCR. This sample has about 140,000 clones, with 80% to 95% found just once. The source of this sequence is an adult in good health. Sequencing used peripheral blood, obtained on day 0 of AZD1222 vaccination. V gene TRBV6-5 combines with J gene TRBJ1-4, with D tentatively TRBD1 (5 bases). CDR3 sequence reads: CASSWGGEEKLFF. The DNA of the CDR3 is TGTGCCAGCTCCTGGGGGGGGGAAGAAAAACTGTTTTTT.